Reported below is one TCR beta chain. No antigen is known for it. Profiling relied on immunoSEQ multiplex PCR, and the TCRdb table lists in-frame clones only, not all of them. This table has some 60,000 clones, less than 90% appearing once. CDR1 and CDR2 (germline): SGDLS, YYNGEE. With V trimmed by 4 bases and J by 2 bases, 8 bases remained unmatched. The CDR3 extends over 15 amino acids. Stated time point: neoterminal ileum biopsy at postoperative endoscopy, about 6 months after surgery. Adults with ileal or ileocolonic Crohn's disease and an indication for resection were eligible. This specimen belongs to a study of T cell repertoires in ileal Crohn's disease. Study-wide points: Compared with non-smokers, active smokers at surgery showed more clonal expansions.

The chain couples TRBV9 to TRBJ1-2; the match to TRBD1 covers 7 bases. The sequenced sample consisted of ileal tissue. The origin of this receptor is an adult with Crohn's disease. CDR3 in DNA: TGTGCCAGCAGCACGCGACAGGGTGCAAACTATGGCTACACCTTC. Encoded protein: CASSTRQGANYGYTF. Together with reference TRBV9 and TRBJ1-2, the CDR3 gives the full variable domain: DSGVTQTPKHLITATGQRVTLRCSPRSGDLSVYWYQQSLDQGLQFLIQYYNGEERAKGNILERFSAQQFPDLHSELNLSSLELGDSALYFCASSTRQGANYGYTFGSGTRLTVV.